Shown below are 8 T cell receptor beta chains from a single sample sequenced in a study of T cell repertoires in cytomegalovirus infection. TCRdb re-derived calls from the reads in MiXCR, one entry per CDR3 protein. The table lists 200,000 to 300,000 distinct CDR3 sequences, approximately 13% of them singletons. Sequenced: PBMCs. These receptors originate from a human donor in good health (CMV status not recorded). Some clones in this sample may be carry-over from other donors' samples.

The V and J genes are TRBV15 and TRBJ2-3; unclear D gene. Trimming cost V 0 bases and J 4 bases, with 14 bases left between them. This CDR3 has 16 residues. The germline V gene has CDR1 LNHNV and CDR2 YYDKDF (reference sequence). The CDR3 sequence is CATSRERAVAADTQYF. CDR3 DNA sequence: TGTGCCACCAGCAGAGAACGGGCGGTGGCGGCAGATACGCAGTATTTT. The whole variable domain, filled in from reference TRBV15 and TRBJ2-3, reads DAMVIQNPRYQVTQFGKPVTLSCSQTLNHNVMYWYQQKSSQAPKLLFHYYDKDFNNEADTPDNFQSRRPNTSFCFLDIRSPGLGDTAMYLCATSRERAVAADTQYFGPGTRLTVL.

The chain links TRBV6-2 or TRBV6-3 to TRBJ1-4; D might be TRBD1 (6 bases). The CDR3 loop spans 12 amino acids. The germline V gene encodes CDR1 MNHEY and CDR2 SVGEGT. Trimming left V 6 bases short and J 8 bases short, with 10 bases between. The CDR3 sequence is CASSRDNEKLFF. CDR3 nucleotide sequence: TGTGCCAGCAGCCGGGACAACGAAAAACTGTTTTTT.

This clonotype was observed many times. The genes are TRBV7-2 and TRBJ2-1; 7 nucleotides agree with TRBD1. The germline V gene has CDR1 SGHTA and CDR2 FQGNSA. The CDR3 is 15 residues long. The J segment lost 10 bases and the V segment lost 0 bases, leaving 9 bases of the junction unmatched. CDR3 coding DNA: TGTGCCAGCAGCTTAGCGATAGGGGTAGGGGGCGAGCAGTTCTTC. This gives the protein CASSLAIGVGGEQFF. The full variable domain, rest sourced from reference TRBV7-2 and TRBJ2-1, is GAGVSQSPSNKVTEKGKDVELRCDPISGHTALYWYRQSLGQGLEFLIYFQGNSAPDKSGLPSDRFSAERTGGSVSTLTIQRTQQEDSAVYLCASSLAIGVGGEQFFGPGTRLTVL.

This clonotype was observed at least ten times. The rearrangement joins TRBV18 to TRBJ1-2; TRBD1 agrees at 10 bases. The CDR3 has 17 amino acids. J was trimmed by 1 base and V by 3 bases; bases with no gene match: 8. Germline loops: CDR1 KGHSH, CDR2 LQKENI. The CDR3 region has the DNA TGTGCCAGCTCACCGGAGGGACAGGGGATGCTTAACTATGGCTACACCTTC. Its protein is CASSPEGQGMLNYGYTF.

The rearrangement uses TRBV20-1 and TRBJ1-1; maybe TRBD1 (6 bases). CDR3 length: 16 amino acids. V lost 1 base and J 6 bases, leaving 21 bases between the germline ends. CDR1 and CDR2 from the germline V gene are DFQATT and SNEGSKA (reference sequence). As DNA, the CDR3 is TGCAGTGCTAGAGTGGGGACGGGGGGGACAAGGGCTGAAGCTTTCTTT. Translating gives CSARVGTGGTRAEAFF.

This clonotype was seen ten or more times. The V call is TRBV5-4, the J call TRBJ2-2; 7 bases agree with TRBD1. Germline trimming cut 3 bases from V and 0 bases from J; bases unmatched to any gene: 5. The CDR3 contains 16 residues. The germline gives CDR1 SGHNT, CDR2 YYREEE (reference sequence). CDR3 residues: CASSYYRGANTGELFF. The DNA for the CDR3 is TGTGCCAGCAGCTACTACAGGGGCGCGAACACCGGGGAGCTGTTTTTT. The full variable domain, with the rest looked up from reference TRBV5-4 and TRBJ2-2, is ETGVTQSPTHLIKTRGQQVTLRCSSQSGHNTVSWYQQALGQGPQFIFQYYREEENGRGNFPPRFSGLQFPNYSSELNVNALELDDSALYLCASSYYRGANTGELFFGEGSRLTVL.

This clonotype appeared many times. The V gene is TRBV20-1, the J gene TRBJ2-5; a weak D match, TRBD1 (5 bases). This CDR3 spans 13 amino acids. CDR1 DFQATT and CDR2 SNEGSKA come from the germline V gene (reference sequence). The V end was cut by 3 bases, the J end by 9 bases, with 17 bases between. The CDR3: CSASPPPEGAQYF. The CDR3 nucleotides are TGCAGTGCTAGCCCCCCCCCTGAAGGGGCCCAGTACTTC.

There are many counts of this clonotype. The chain carries TRBV7-9 and TRBJ1-6; the match to TRBD1 covers 10 bases. Germline V gene sequence: CDR1 SEHNR, CDR2 FQNEAQ (reference sequence). The CDR3 runs to 16 residues. Trimming at V came to 3 bases and at J to 9 bases, leaving 8 bases not matched to a gene. The CDR3 nucleotides are TGTGCCAGCAGCTTGACCGGGACAGGGGAGGGTTCACCCCTCCACTTT. This gives the protein CASSLTGTGEGSPLHF. Based on the CDR3 plus reference TRBV7-9 and TRBJ1-6, the full variable domain is DTGVSQNPRHKITKRGQNVTFRCDPISEHNRLYWYRQTLGQGPEFLTYFQNEAQLEKSRLLSDRFSAERPKGSFSTLEIQRTEQGDSAMYLCASSLTGTGEGSPLHFGNGTRLTVT.